This T cell receptor (beta chain) stems from a study of T-cell reconstitution after alpha-beta-depleted transplantation in children. Researchers prepared the TCRbeta library using unique molecular identifiers, the study reports. TCRdb reprocessed the PCR reads with MiXCR, giving one entry per CDR3 protein. The sample records about 610,000 distinct CDR3 sequences, more than 9% being singletons. The sample holds a few counts of this clonotype. Sequencing used PBMCs from the stem cell graft donor, obtained from the stem cell graft. The sequence came from a human donor who donated a stem cell graft to a child with acute myeloid leukemia.

CDR3 DNA sequence: TGTGCCAGCAGCTCCCCGACAGGGGGCTATGGCTACACCTTC. This encodes CASSSPTGGYGYTF. The J gene is TRBJ1-2, the V gene TRBV7-2; 9 bases are shared with TRBD1. The V and J ends lost 4 bases and 4 bases, in that order; junction bases with no gene match: 4. The CDR3 extends over 14 amino acids. Germline V CDR1 and CDR2: SGHTA, FQGNSA.